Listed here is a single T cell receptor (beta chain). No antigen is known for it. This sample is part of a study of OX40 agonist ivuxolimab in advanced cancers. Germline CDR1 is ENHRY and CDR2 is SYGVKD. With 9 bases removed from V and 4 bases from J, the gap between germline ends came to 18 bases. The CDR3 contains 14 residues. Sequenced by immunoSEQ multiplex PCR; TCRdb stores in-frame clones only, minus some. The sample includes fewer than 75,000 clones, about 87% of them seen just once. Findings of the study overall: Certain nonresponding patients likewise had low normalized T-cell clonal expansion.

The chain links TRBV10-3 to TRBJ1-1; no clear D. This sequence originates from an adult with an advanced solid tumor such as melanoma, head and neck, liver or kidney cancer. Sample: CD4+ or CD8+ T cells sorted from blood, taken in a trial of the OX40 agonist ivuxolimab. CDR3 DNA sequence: TGTGCCATTAACCGGGGTGGCAGGTCCACTGAAGCTTTCTTT. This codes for CAINRGGRSTEAFF.